The rows below give T cell receptor beta chains drawn from one sample of a study of T cell responses to AZD1222 COVID-19 vaccine. Assay used: immunoSEQ multiplex PCR; TCRdb lists only in-frame clones, some missing. The profile covers around 70,000 clones, with 86% appearing a single time and about 2.4% taken by the ten largest. Sequences were derived from peripheral blood, sampled on day 0 of AZD1222 vaccination. These receptors came from an adult in good health. The CDR3 runs from the conserved cysteine through the conserved F or W.

TRBV19	TRBJ2-3	CASSIDSADTQYF
TRBV1	TRBJ2-3	CTSFKGLAGADTQYF
TRBV14	TRBJ1-1	CASRIGLNTEAFF
TRBV5-6	TRBJ1-6	CASSFRTGRNNSPLHF
TRBV15	TRBJ1-5	CATSRDHQPQHF
TRBV28	TRBJ2-7	CASSRGKQYEQYF
TRBV5-6	TRBJ2-3	CASSLLGSGSTDTQYF
TRBV28	TRBJ2-7	CASSAPTVSYEQYF
TRBV2	TRBJ1-6	CASSEGRPNSPLHF
TRBV28	TRBJ1-1	CASRPADRWTEAFF
TRBV6-2/TRBV6-3	TRBJ2-5	CASSPGQETQYF
TRBV12-5	TRBJ1-1	CASGFAAPRDTRAFF
TRBV5-6	TRBJ1-3	CASSLRSWGSGNTIYF
TRBV19	TRBJ1-6	CASSIAAEENSPLHF
TRBV27	TRBJ1-1	CASSFRTGGMTEAFF
TRBV7-9	TRBJ1-1	CASSLDWGTEAFF
TRBV6-2/TRBV6-3	TRBJ1-5	CASSYSPRGVARDQPQHF
TRBV12-3/TRBV12-4	TRBJ2-2	CASSFPGELFF
TRBV7-8	TRBJ2-2	CASIVTGNTGELFF
TRBV11-2	TRBJ1-2	CASSPGTGRGYTF
TRBV18	TRBJ1-3	CASSPAGLSGNTIYF
TRBV23-1	TRBJ2-3	CASSLGGSDTQYF
TRBV30	TRBJ2-7	CAWSLGTSGYSYEQYF
TRBV3-1/TRBV3-2	TRBJ1-1	CASSQDRGRKAFF
TRBV28	TRBJ2-4	CASTQGQANIQYF
TRBV19	TRBJ1-2	CASRDTLEDGYTF
TRBV2	TRBJ1-5	CASSEFKGASNQPQHF
TRBV30	TRBJ2-2	CAWRVTGGAYPGELFF
TRBV28	TRBJ1-1	CASGTSWGTGMNTEAFF
TRBV18	TRBJ1-5	CASSKDRLGISNQPQHF
TRBV5-1	TRBJ2-7	CASNLSPASYEQYF
TRBV2	TRBJ1-1	CASKPGGTEAFF
TRBV19	TRBJ1-2	CASTGGLRANYGYTF
TRBV2	TRBJ2-5	CARDNLGETQYF
TRBV5-4	TRBJ1-1	CASRPQTGDMNTEAFF
TRBV5-1	TRBJ2-3	CASSLDGRNTDTQYF
TRBV14	TRBJ1-6	CASSQEEGVKRNSPLHF
TRBV10-3	TRBJ1-2	CAIRGDHSGGYTF
TRBV12-5	TRBJ1-2	CASGWAPADGYTF
TRBV9	TRBJ1-6	CASKGGGPWEDYNSPLHF
TRBV7-7	TRBJ1-4	CASSRTGGLDEKLFF
TRBV25-1	TRBJ1-4	CASSYTGTNEKLFF
TRBV29-1	TRBJ2-3	CSVEAQGRKGHSTDTQYF
TRBV4-2	TRBJ2-5	CASSPSGVAGGQETQYF
TRBV29-1	TRBJ2-1	CSVRSGGSSYNEQFF
TRBV28	TRBJ2-1	CASRTGGNEQFF
TRBV14	TRBJ1-5	CASSRAPNQPQHF
TRBV3-1/TRBV3-2	TRBJ2-7	CASSQDPGYEQYF
TRBV24-1	TRBJ1-2	CATSDNRDRGRDGYTF
TRBV24-1	TRBJ2-7	CATSEPGPPYEQYF
TRBV6-5	TRBJ2-2	CASTRRGSGELFF
TRBV27	TRBJ2-1	CASKSGQGVYNEQFF
TRBV2	TRBJ1-2	CASSDISYGYTF
TRBV30	TRBJ2-7	CAWVGTGSYEQYF